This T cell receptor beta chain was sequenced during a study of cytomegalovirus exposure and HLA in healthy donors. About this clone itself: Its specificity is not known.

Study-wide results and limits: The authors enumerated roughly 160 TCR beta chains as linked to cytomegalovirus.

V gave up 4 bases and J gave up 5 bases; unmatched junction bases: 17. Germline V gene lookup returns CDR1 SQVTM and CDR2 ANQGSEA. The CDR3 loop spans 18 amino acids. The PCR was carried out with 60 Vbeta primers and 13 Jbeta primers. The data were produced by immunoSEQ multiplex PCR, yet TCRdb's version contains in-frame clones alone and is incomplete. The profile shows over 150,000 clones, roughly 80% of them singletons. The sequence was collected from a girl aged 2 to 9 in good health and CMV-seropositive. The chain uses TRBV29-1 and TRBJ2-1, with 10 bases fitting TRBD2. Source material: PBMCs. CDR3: CSVGTSGRARWTHNEQFF. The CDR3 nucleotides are TGCAGCGTTGGAACGAGCGGGAGGGCCAGGTGGACTCACAATGAGCAGTTCTTC.